This entry concerns a single TCR beta chain. The antigen remains undetermined. The data were taken from a study of cytomegalovirus exposure and HLA in healthy donors. Findings and caveats of the study: Among CMV-associated TCR beta chains, most appeared HLA-restricted in a later analysis.

60 Vbeta and 13 Jbeta primers were used in PCR. Sequencing used immunoSEQ multiplex PCR; TCRdb keeps in-frame clones, though not all of them. The table lists around 70,000 clones, about nine tenths of them singletons. Material: PBMCs. This TCR came from a woman aged 25 to 39 in good health and CMV-seronegative.

The CDR3 loop reads CASSVGEGAYEQYF. In DNA, the CDR3 is TGTGCCAGCAGCGTAGGAGAGGGTGCCTACGAGCAGTACTTC. The chain uses TRBV9 and TRBJ2-7; D possibly corresponds to TRBD2 (5 bases). In germline, CDR1 is SGDLS, CDR2 YYNGEE. This CDR3 contains 14 residues. V was pared by 0 bases and J by 2 bases, with 9 bases between.